A single sample gave rise to the 27 T cell receptor beta chains below, sequenced in a study of PD-1 blockade in mismatch repair-deficient tumors. Measured with immunoSEQ multiplex PCR; TCRdb has only the in-frame clones, and not every one. The sample consists of some 22,000 clones, approximately 84% of them appearing once. Sequenced here: peripheral blood, sampled 2 weeks after starting pembrolizumab. The receptors were sampled from an adult with mismatch repair-deficient cancer.

The chain is built from TRBV4-2 and TRBJ2-5; 7 bases are shared with TRBD2. The germline CDR1 and CDR2 sequences are LGHNA and YNFKEQ. Trimming at V came to 4 bases and at J to 5 bases, leaving 10 bases not matched to a gene. The length of the CDR3 is 15 residues. This CDR3 reads CASSPRTSGWETQYF. CDR3 DNA sequence: TGTGCCAGCAGCCCAAGGACTAGTGGCTGGGAGACCCAGTACTTC.

The rearrangement joins TRBV10-2 to TRBJ2-7; D unresolved. CDR3 length: 14 residues. Germline-derived CDR1 and CDR2 are WSHSY and SAAADI. The V gene lost 7 bases and the J gene lost 0 bases, with 13 bases spanning the gap. CDR3 protein: CASTLDRYSYEQYF. The CDR3 DNA is TGCGCCAGCACCCTGGACCGCTACTCCTACGAGCAGTACTTC.

The gene calls are TRBV19 and TRBJ2-1; maybe TRBD2 (5 bases). Germline CDR1 and CDR2: LNHDA and SQIVND (reference sequence). CDR3 length: 16 residues. V was trimmed by 0 bases and J by 7 bases, leaving 16 bases between them. The CDR3 loop is CASSIDGFEGRNEQFF. CDR3 nucleotide sequence: TGTGCCAGTAGTATAGACGGGTTCGAGGGTAGGAATGAGCAGTTCTTC.

This chain joins TRBV21-1 and TRBJ2-3. TRBV21-1 is reported as a pseudogene. This CDR3 is 19 amino acids long. This CDR3 is CASSDWGGQHTSSTDTQYF. The CDR3 nucleotides read TGTGCCAGCAGCGACTGGGGGGGACAGCACACCTCAAGCACAGATACGCAGTATTTT.

CDR3 loop: CASSASSGMWNQPQHF. CDR3 coding DNA: TGTGCCAGTAGTGCCTCATCTGGGATGTGGAATCAGCCCCAGCATTTT. The chain combines TRBV19 with TRBJ1-5; D remains unclear. The V end was cut by 5 bases, the J end by 4 bases, with 18 bases between. Germline CDR1 and CDR2: LNHDA and SQIVND (reference sequence). CDR3 length: 16 residues.

This chain joins TRBV19 and TRBJ2-7; D might be TRBD1 (7 bases). The CDR3 has 15 residues. Germline CDR1 reads LNHDA; CDR2 reads SQIVND (reference sequence). V was pared by 5 bases and J by 1 base, with 15 bases between. The CDR3 coding sequence is TGTGCCAGTAGTCCGTCGCAGGGGGGATCCTACGAGCAGTACTTC. It is translated as CASSPSQGGSYEQYF. Full variable domain (rest looked up from reference TRBV19 and TRBJ2-7): DGGITQSPKYLFRKEGQNVTLSCEQNLNHDAMYWYRQDPGQGLRLIYYSQIVNDFQKGDIAEGYSVSREKKESFPLTVTSAQKNPTAFYLCASSPSQGGSYEQYFGPGTRLTVT.

This chain's CDR3 is CASRDSIKTGELFF. The CDR3 DNA reads as TGCGCCAGCAGGGACAGCATTAAAACCGGGGAGCTGTTTTTT. The chain has TRBV10-1 and TRBJ2-2; D might be TRBD1 (6 bases). The CDR3 has 14 residues. V gave up 6 bases and J gave up 5 bases, with 13 bases separating them. Germline values: CDR1 WNHNN, CDR2 SYGVQD (reference sequence).

The chain uses TRBV11-3 and TRBJ2-7, with 7 bases lining up with TRBD2. The CDR3 length is 14 residues. The germline gives CDR1 SGHNT, CDR2 YENEEA. J lost 5 bases, V lost 8 bases, and 12 bases had no gene match. In DNA, the CDR3 is TGTGCCAGCTCAAGGCAACGGGGGGAAAACGAGCAGTACTTC. Translation: CASSRQRGENEQYF.

V and J are TRBV27 and TRBJ2-1; the match to TRBD2 covers 8 bases. The CDR3 loop spans 19 amino acids. CDR1 is MNHEY, CDR2 SMNVEV, per germline (reference sequence). The V segment lost 0 bases and the J segment 5 bases; nucleotides outside the gene matches: 15. CDR3 DNA: TGTGCCAGCAGTTTATCGAGTTTTGGGGCGGGAGGAGAGAACAATGAGCAGTTCTTC. Amino acid sequence: CASSLSSFGAGGENNEQFF.

The chain joins TRBV5-5 to TRBJ2-7; 9 bases match TRBD1. The CDR3 has 14 residues. Germline V gene data show CDR1 as SGHKS and CDR2 as YYEKEE (reference sequence). Germline trimming cut 3 bases from V and 5 bases from J; bases unmatched to any gene: 6. This CDR3 reads CASSSGQGIHEQYF. Written as DNA, the CDR3 is TGTGCCAGCAGCTCCGGACAGGGGATCCACGAGCAGTACTTC. The full variable domain, rest sourced from reference TRBV5-5 and TRBJ2-7, is DAGVTQSPTHLIKTRGQQVTLRCSPISGHKSVSWYQQVLGQGPQFIFQYYEKEERGRGNFPDRFSARQFPNYSSELNVNALLLGDSALYLCASSSGQGIHEQYFGPGTRLTVT.

The V gene is TRBV5-6, the J gene TRBJ2-7; 10 positions match TRBD2. The length of the CDR3 is 15 residues. Germline-derived CDR1 and CDR2 are SGHDT and YYEEEE. V lost 4 bases, J lost 0 bases, and 4 bases stayed unmatched. This CDR3 reads CASSPASGSSYEQYF. The CDR3, as DNA: TGTGCCAGCAGCCCCGCTAGCGGGAGCTCCTACGAGCAGTACTTC.

This chain links TRBV13 with TRBJ1-2, with a tentative D call TRBD1 (6 bases). Germline CDR1 is PRHDT and CDR2 is FYEKMQ (reference sequence). The V and J ends lost 5 bases and 8 bases respectively, with 15 bases between them. This CDR3 comprises 13 residues. DNA of the CDR3: TGTGCCAGCAGCCTCGCCAGAGGGGGGGGCTACACCTTC. It encodes CASSLARGGGYTF.

The chain links TRBV7-6 to TRBJ1-3; D is ambiguous. The CDR3 spans 14 residues. The germline gives CDR1 SGHVS, CDR2 FNYEAQ. V gave up 5 bases and J gave up 4 bases, with 12 bases separating them. The CDR3 region has the DNA TGTGCCAGCAGCCCCCAGGTATCCGGAAACACCATATATTTT. This codes for CASSPQVSGNTIYF.

The gene calls are TRBV10-3 and TRBJ1-4, with D unresolved. The V end lost 3 bases, the J end lost 7 bases, and 6 bases lay between the germline ends. This CDR3 comprises 12 residues. Germline loops: CDR1 ENHRY, CDR2 SYGVKD. CDR3 residues: CAISDLGEKLFF. The CDR3 DNA sequence: TGTGCCATCAGTGACTTGGGTGAAAAACTGTTTTTT.

The chain carries TRBV5-1 and TRBJ2-7, with 10 positions matching TRBD2. The junction had 7 bases not matched to a gene; V was cut back by 5 bases and J by 2 bases. Germline CDR1 is SGHRS and CDR2 is YFSETQ. The CDR3 runs to 15 residues. The CDR3 is CASSPSGTSAYEQYF. CDR3 bases: TGCGCCAGCAGTCCCTCCGGGACTAGCGCCTACGAGCAGTACTTC.

The rearrangement joins TRBV6-5 to TRBJ2-3; 10 nucleotides align to TRBD1. The CDR3 loop spans 14 amino acids. The junction had 3 bases not matched to a gene; V was cut back by 6 bases and J by 3 bases. Germline V gene sequence: CDR1 MNHEY, CDR2 SVGAGI. The CDR3 DNA reads as TGTGCCAGCAGGCGGACAGGGGGAACAGATACGCAGTATTTT. Translated: CASRRTGGTDTQYF.

The chain employs TRBV18 and TRBJ1-2; maybe TRBD1 (5 bases). The CDR3 is 15 residues long. V was shortened by 3 bases and J by 8 bases, with 19 bases between the two germline ends. Germline V gene data show CDR1 as KGHSH and CDR2 as LQKENI. The CDR3 DNA sequence: TGTGCCAGCTCACCGCTCAGGGACCAAAGAGACGGCTACACCTTC. It translates to CASSPLRDQRDGYTF.

This chain connects TRBV11-2 to TRBJ2-7; D remains unclear. Per the germline V gene, CDR1 is SGHAT and CDR2 is FQNNGV. The CDR3 has 14 residues. Trimming shortened V by 5 bases and J by 1 base, and 12 bases separated the two germline ends. CDR3 DNA: TGTGCCAGCAGCCCCAAGCTATTGTCCTACGAGCAGTACTTC. Its protein product is CASSPKLLSYEQYF.

CDR3 residues: CASTQVSAETQYF. The DNA for the CDR3 is TGTGCCAGCACCCAAGTTAGCGCGGAGACCCAGTACTTC. V is TRBV2 and J is TRBJ2-5, with TRBD2 as a possible D gene (5 bases). V lost 7 bases, J lost 5 bases, and 14 bases lay in between. Germline CDR1 and CDR2: SNHLY and FYNNEI. CDR3 length equals 13 residues.

The V call is TRBV15, the J call TRBJ2-5; D gene ambiguous. The CDR3 covers 13 residues. In germline, CDR1 is LNHNV, CDR2 YYDKDF (reference sequence). V was cut by 1 base and J by 3 bases, with 6 bases left in between. The CDR3 spells CATSRGMEETQYF. The CDR3 nucleotides read TGTGCCACCAGCAGAGGAATGGAAGAGACCCAGTACTTC. Drawing the rest from reference TRBV15 and TRBJ2-5, the complete variable domain is DAMVIQNPRYQVTQFGKPVTLSCSQTLNHNVMYWYQQKSSQAPKLLFHYYDKDFNNEADTPDNFQSRRPNTSFCFLDIRSPGLGDTAMYLCATSRGMEETQYFGPGTRLLVL.

The chain is built from TRBV29-1 and TRBJ2-4, with D maybe TRBD1 (5 bases). The germline gives CDR1 SQVTM, CDR2 ANQGSEA. Trimming pared 4 bases from V and 3 bases from J, leaving 10 bases between. The CDR3 extends over 13 amino acids. CDR3 sequence reads: CSVGQPDKNIQYF. The CDR3 coding sequence is TGCAGCGTTGGACAGCCTGACAAAAACATTCAGTACTTC.

The genes are TRBV19 and TRBJ2-7, with D possibly being TRBD1 (6 bases). V gave up 5 bases and J gave up 6 bases, with 11 bases separating them. CDR3 length: 12 amino acids. The germline V gene has CDR1 LNHDA and CDR2 SQIVND (reference sequence). This CDR3 is CASSFTGSEQYF. In DNA form, the CDR3 reads TGTGCCAGTAGTTTCACAGGGAGCGAGCAGTACTTC.

The gene calls are TRBV7-9 and TRBJ2-1; TRBD2 is a possible D gene (5 bases). CDR1 and CDR2 (germline): SEHNR, FQNEAQ (reference sequence). The V end was cut by 6 bases, the J end by 0 bases, with 15 bases between. There are 16 residues in the CDR3. The CDR3 nucleotides are TGTGCCAGCAGACCCGGACTGTCTAGCTCCTACAATGAGCAGTTCTTC. Residues: CASRPGLSSSYNEQFF.

The chain employs TRBV4-3 and TRBJ2-1; 11 bases agree with TRBD2. The CDR3 spans 16 residues. Trimming at V came to 3 bases and at J to 0 bases, leaving 1 base not matched to a gene. Germline values: CDR1 LGHNA, CDR2 YSLEER. This CDR3 reads CASSHGLAGSYNEQFF. The CDR3 DNA follows: TGCGCCAGCAGCCACGGACTAGCGGGCTCCTACAATGAGCAGTTCTTC.

This clone has just one count. This rearrangement joins TRBV5-1 to TRBJ2-7; 11 positions agree with TRBD2. The CDR3 covers 15 residues. Germline assignment: CDR1 SGHRS and CDR2 YFSETQ. V shed 4 bases and J 5 bases; nucleotides not matched to a gene: 8. The CDR3 spells CASSTTSGRAHEQYF. CDR3 bases: TGCGCCAGCAGCACAACTAGCGGGAGAGCCCACGAGCAGTACTTC.

This clone was seen just once. V is TRBV15 and J is TRBJ2-1, with unresolved D. CDR1 and CDR2 from the germline V gene are LNHNV and YYDKDF (reference sequence). The V gene lost 3 bases and the J gene lost 7 bases, with 19 bases spanning the gap. CDR3 length: 16 residues. The CDR3 coding sequence is TGTGCCACCAGCAGTTGGGTCGGTCCACCCCGGAATGAGCAGTTCTTC. This translates into CATSSWVGPPRNEQFF.

This chain uses TRBV19 with TRBJ1-2; D is perhaps TRBD1 (6 bases). V dropped 6 bases and J dropped 1 base, with 18 bases sitting between them. The CDR3 spans 16 residues. From germline, CDR1 is LNHDA and CDR2 SQIVND (reference sequence). The CDR3 DNA sequence: TGTGCCAGTAGCCCTAAGGGGGGTAGAGATAACTATGGCTACACCTTC. It encodes CASSPKGGRDNYGYTF.